This T cell receptor (beta chain) appears in the sequencing data of a study of coeliac disease. Study overall: Refractory coeliac disease type I meant no gluten-free diet response for over 12 months. Study-level results: Most TRB amino acid sequences occurred in only one sample.

The germline V and J ends were trimmed by 6 bases and 8 bases, with 14 bases remaining between them. The CDR3 runs to 13 residues. Per the germline V gene, CDR1 is MNHEY and CDR2 is SVGAGI. Cells were frozen in aliquots of 500,000, and one aliquot per fraction was sequenced. This clone was picked up a small number of times. Its target is not known. Using immunoSEQ multiplex PCR, the repertoire was profiled, and TCRdb retains in-frame clones only, with some absent. The sample lists about 4,700 clones, 60% to 65% seen once, with approximately 10% in the top ten. This chain joins TRBV6-5 and TRBJ1-3; no clear D gene. This TCR was recovered from a woman between 65 and 79 years old with celiac disease. Sample: lamina propria lymphocytes from the gut. CDR3 loop: CASRPRNADTIYF. Written as DNA, the CDR3 is TGTGCCAGCAGGCCCAGAAATGCGGACACCATATATTTT.